These T cell receptor beta chains were read from a single sample in a study of CD8 T cells in ankylosing spondylitis. TCRdb independently ran MiXCR on the 5' RACE reads; one entry per CDR3 protein. The sample gives some 340,000 distinct CDR3 sequences, 14% to 15% of which show up once; around 0.99% is in the top ten. What was sequenced was blood, either unsorted or a sorted T cell fraction (not recorded which). The receptors shown here come from a male donor with ankylosing spondylitis or in good health (not recorded which). The CDR3 runs from the conserved cysteine through the conserved F or W. The D gene is left open where the match is weak. Rows give clone size only sometimes, using once, few, many, or a class for an expanded clone.

-,few,TRBV25-1,TRBJ1-2,TGTGCCAGCAGCCTAGGTCCCATGGGTGGCTACACCTTC,CASSLGPMGGYTF
TRBD1,few,TRBV29-1,TRBJ2-5,TGCAGCGCCGAGCAGGGGGCCGCGGAGACCCAGTACTTC,CSAEQGAAETQYF
-,-,TRBV6-1,TRBJ1-4,TGTGCCAGCAGTCGGGACATCACCACAGAAAAACTGTTTTTT,CASSRDITTEKLFF
-,few,TRBV7-9,TRBJ1-1,TGTGCCAGCAGCTTAGCCAGCTCTGAAGCTTTCTTT,CASSLASSEAFF
TRBD1,-,TRBV5-1,TRBJ2-1,TGCGCCAGCAGCTTGGAGGCAGGGGGTGATTCCGGGCAGTTCTTC,CASSLEAGGDSGQFF
-,-,TRBV20-1,TRBJ1-4,TGCAGTGCCACAGACGGCAGTTTCCTACGGGTGACTAATGAAAAACTGTTTTTT,CSATDGSFLRVTNEKLFF
-,many,TRBV7-2,TRBJ1-2,TGTGCCAGCAGCTTAGATCCAGGAGAGAGCTATGGCTACACCTTC,CASSLDPGESYGYTF
TRBD2,-,TRBV11-1,TRBJ2-2,TGTGCCAGCAGCTTTCCGAGACTAGCGGCAAACACCGGGGAGCTGTTTTTT,CASSFPRLAANTGELFF
-,few,TRBV5-1,TRBJ2-2,TGCGCCAGCAGCTTGGGTACACCCCAGAACACCGGGGAGCTGTTTTTT,CASSLGTPQNTGELFF
TRBD1,-,TRBV4-1,TRBJ2-3,TGCGCCAGCAGCCGAGGGACAGGGTTCGGCACAGATACGCAGTATTTT,CASSRGTGFGTDTQYF
-,-,TRBV5-6,TRBJ2-5,TGTGCCAGCAGCTGGGGACTTTTTGAGACCCAGTACTTC,CASSWGLFETQYF
-,few,TRBV20-1,TRBJ2-7,TGCAGTGTCCGGGCGATAGGGAACTTCGGCCACAACGAGCAGTACTTC,CSVRAIGNFGHNEQYF
-,few,TRBV27,TRBJ2-6,TGTGCCAGCAGTACGCGCTCTGGGGCCAACGTCCTGACTTTC,CASSTRSGANVLTF
TRBD1,few,TRBV20-1,TRBJ2-7,TGCAGTGCTAGCACCGCCGGGACAGGGGGCTACGAGCAGTACTTC,CSASTAGTGGYEQYF
-,few,TRBV5-1,TRBJ1-2,TGCGCCAGCAGCTTGGGGGCTAGCGTCGGATATGGCTACACCTTC,CASSLGASVGYGYTF
-,few,TRBV20-1,TRBJ2-3,TGCAGTGCTAGCCGGGGGGCGCGGACAGATACGCAGTATTTT,CSASRGARTDTQYF
-,-,TRBV7-9,TRBJ2-7,TGTGCCAGCAGCCCTGGGACGATCACCTTCTCCTACGAGCAGTACTTC,CASSPGTITFSYEQYF
-,few,TRBV7-8,TRBJ1-2,TGTGCCAGCAGCTTCGGGACAAGTGGCTACACCTTC,CASSFGTSGYTF
TRBD1,few,TRBV20-1,TRBJ2-7,TGCAGTGCTAGACGACAGGGGTTAGGCGAGCAGTACTTC,CSARRQGLGEQYF
TRBD1,few,TRBV5-4,TRBJ2-6,TGTGCCAGCAGCACCGGGGACAGTACGCCGTCTGGGGCCAACGTCCTGACTTTC,CASSTGDSTPSGANVLTF
TRBD2,few,TRBV7-8,TRBJ2-4,TGTGCCAGCAGCGCCCGTCCGGGACTACCAACCAAAAACATTCAGTACTTC,CASSARPGLPTKNIQYF
-,-,TRBV27,TRBJ1-5,TGTGCCAGCAGTCCCACCGTCTTCCGCGACGGAAATCAGCCCCAGCATTTT,CASSPTVFRDGNQPQHF
-,-,TRBV5-1,TRBJ2-5,TGCGCCAGCAGAATCGGGACGGCGCAAGAGACCCAGTACTTC,CASRIGTAQETQYF
TRBD1,-,TRBV12-3/TRBV12-4,TRBJ1-3,TGTGCCAGCAGTCACCGACAGGGTTTTACTGGAAACACCATATATTTT,CASSHRQGFTGNTIYF
TRBD1,-,TRBV7-9,TRBJ2-7,TGTGCCAGCAGCCCACGGGGACAGGGCTCCTACGAGCAGTACTTC,CASSPRGQGSYEQYF
TRBD1,once,TRBV12-5,TRBJ1-1,TGTGCTAGTGGTTTCGACAGGGACACTGAAGCTTTCTTT,CASGFDRDTEAFF
TRBD1,few,TRBV19,TRBJ2-2,TGTGCCAGTAGATACCGGGACAGGGCCACCGGGGAGCTGTTTTTT,CASRYRDRATGELFF
TRBD1,few,TRBV12-3/TRBV12-4,TRBJ2-7,TGTGCCAGCAGTCCACGGGACAGGCAGTACTTC,CASSPRDRQYF
-,few,TRBV27,TRBJ1-3,TGTGCCAGCAGTTTTTCATACTCTGGAAACACCATATATTTT,CASSFSYSGNTIYF
-,few,TRBV20-1,TRBJ2-2,TGCAGTGCCACCGGAGGGGGTACGGGGGAGCTGTTTTTT,CSATGGGTGELFF